The 29 T cell receptor beta chains given below trace back to one sample, sequenced in a study of identical twins. One entry per CDR3 protein results from TCRdb running MiXCR on the 5' RACE reads. The sample includes around 250,000 distinct CDR3 sequences, approximately 12% seen only once; the top ten take roughly 4.2%. The same specimen was also included in a second study, on yellow fever vaccine responses in identical twins.

Sequenced sample: memory (CD45RO+) T cells sorted from blood. The receptors come from a woman under 30 in good health.

This chain links TRBV15 with TRBJ1-1; TRBD1 aligns across 7 bases. The junction had 11 bases not matched to a gene; V was cut back by 7 bases and J by 3 bases. The CDR3 has 15 residues. Germline CDR1 is LNHNV and CDR2 is YYDKDF (reference sequence). The DNA for the CDR3 is TGTGCCACCAAGGGGAGAACAGGGGAGCACACTGAAGCTTTCTTT. As protein: CATKGRTGEHTEAFF.

V usage is TRBV7-2 and J usage is TRBJ1-2; D is uncertain. V lost 2 bases to trimming and J lost 7 bases, with 14 bases between them. Germline V gene sequence: CDR1 SGHTA, CDR2 FQGNSA. The CDR3 is made up of 14 amino acids. The CDR3 region has the DNA TGTGCCAGCAGCTTACAGCCAGGCAATACTGGCTACACCTTC. Translated, it gives CASSLQPGNTGYTF.

The chain links TRBV19 to TRBJ1-1, with a tentative D call TRBD1 (6 bases). Germline CDR1 reads LNHDA; CDR2 reads SQIVND (reference sequence). V was cut by 5 bases and J by 6 bases, with 25 bases left in between. This CDR3 comprises 17 residues. The CDR3 nucleotides are TGTGCCAGTAGTCCTTTTGGGGGGCAGTCGCATGTGCCTGAAGCTTTCTTT. Translating it yields CASSPFGGQSHVPEAFF.

The rearrangement links TRBV20-1 to TRBJ2-6; D is unresolved. The CDR3 is 14 residues long. Trimming removed 5 bases at V and 3 bases at J, with 11 bases between. CDR1 DFQATT and CDR2 SNEGSKA come from the germline V gene (reference sequence). In DNA, the CDR3 is TGCAGTGCTCCTTCCTCGAGTGGGGCCAACGTCCTGACTTTC. This codes for CSAPSSSGANVLTF.

The chain carries TRBV9 and TRBJ2-3; D may be TRBD2 (6 bases). CDR1 SGDLS and CDR2 YYNGEE come from the germline V gene. The CDR3 is 16 amino acids. V was trimmed by 0 bases and J by 1 base, leaving 12 bases between them. Written as DNA, the CDR3 is TGTGCCAGCAGCGTAGGACTGTGGGGGGGCACAGATACGCAGTATTTT. Its protein product is CASSVGLWGGTDTQYF.

This clonotype came up a few times. The rearrangement uses TRBV11-2 and TRBJ2-1, with TRBD2 matching 7 bases. The V gene end was trimmed by 1 base and the J gene end by 2 bases; junction bases not matched to a gene: 5. The length of the CDR3 is 16 residues. Germline V CDR1 and CDR2: SGHAT, FQNNGV. This CDR3 reads CASSLVGGTTYNEQFF. CDR3 coding DNA: TGTGCCAGCAGCTTAGTCGGTGGGACTACCTACAATGAGCAGTTCTTC. Full variable domain (remainder filled in from reference TRBV11-2 and TRBJ2-1): EAGVAQSPRYKIIEKRQSVAFWCNPISGHATLYWYQQILGQGPKLLIQFQNNGVVDDSQLPKDRFSAERLKGVDSTLKIQPAKLEDSAVYLCASSLVGGTTYNEQFFGPGTRLTVL.

This clonotype was detected only a few times. The chain combines TRBV12-3 or TRBV12-4 with TRBJ2-1; D remains unclear. Trimming left V 2 bases short and J 3 bases short, with 5 bases between. The CDR3 totals 13 residues. The CDR3 here is CASSLTDYNEQFF. The CDR3 nucleotides read TGTGCCAGCAGTTTAACAGACTACAATGAGCAGTTCTTC.

The rearrangement uses TRBV25-1 and TRBJ2-2, with 10 bases matching TRBD1. Germline V CDR1 and CDR2: MGHDK, SYGVNS. V was clipped by 0 bases and J by 3 bases; unmatched bases: 7. CDR3 size: 18 residues. Written as DNA, the CDR3 is TGTGCCAGCAGTGAATATATGACAGGGGGCAGGGACACCGGGGAGCTGTTTTTT. It yields the protein CASSEYMTGGRDTGELFF.

There are a few counts of this clonotype. J is TRBJ1-4 and V is TRBV4-3; TRBD1 matches at 7 bases. Germline-derived CDR1 and CDR2 are LGHNA and YSLEER. This CDR3 is 17 amino acids long. Germline trimming cut 1 base from V and 11 bases from J; bases unmatched to any gene: 16. The CDR3 protein is CASSQGIDRQGIFKLFF. DNA for the CDR3: TGCGCCAGCAGCCAAGGAATTGACCGACAGGGAATTTTTAAACTGTTTTTT.

This clonotype was seen at least ten times. The genes are TRBV11-2 and TRBJ1-4, with 8 bases identical to TRBD1. The length of the CDR3 is 14 residues. V shed 2 bases and J 7 bases; nucleotides not matched to a gene: 3. CDR1 is SGHAT, CDR2 FQNNGV, per germline. CDR3 sequence reads: CASSLTGGAEKLFF. The CDR3 region has the DNA TGTGCCAGCAGCTTAACAGGGGGAGCTGAAAAACTGTTTTTT.

This clonotype has a handful of counts. V is TRBV20-1 and J is TRBJ2-5, with no clear D. This CDR3 is 13 amino acids long. Germline assignment: CDR1 DFQATT and CDR2 SNEGSKA (reference sequence). V was pared by 5 bases and J by 4 bases, with 14 bases between. CDR3 in amino acids: CSALPWAVETQYF. CDR3 nucleotides: TGCAGTGCTCTCCCCTGGGCGGTAGAGACCCAGTACTTC.

This clonotype occurred a few times. The chain carries TRBV12-3 or TRBV12-4 and TRBJ2-3, with D perhaps matching TRBD2 (5 bases). The V gene lost 4 bases and the J gene lost 4 bases, with 12 bases spanning the gap. This CDR3 contains 14 residues. The CDR3 is CASSWERISDTQYF. The CDR3 DNA is TGTGCCAGCAGTTGGGAGCGGATTTCAGATACGCAGTATTTT.

In its sample, this clonotype was seen a few times. This CDR3 reads CATKGDGFSYEQYF. The CDR3 coding sequence is TGTGCCACCAAGGGAGACGGGTTCTCCTACGAGCAGTACTTC. This chain joins TRBV19 and TRBJ2-7, with D tentatively TRBD2 (5 bases). CDR3 length: 14 residues. Trimming shortened V by 10 bases and J by 0 bases, and 16 bases separated the two germline ends. The germline gives CDR1 LNHDA, CDR2 SQIVND (reference sequence).

In this sample, this clonotype turned up many times. This chain links TRBV5-1 with TRBJ2-1; D remains ambiguous. The germline V and J ends were trimmed by 0 bases and 4 bases, with 5 bases remaining between them. The CDR3 covers 13 residues. The germline CDR1 and CDR2 sequences are SGHRS and YFSETQ. This CDR3 is CASSLDTYNEQFF. CDR3 nucleotides: TGCGCCAGCAGCTTGGACACTTACAATGAGCAGTTCTTC.

This clonotype turned up a few times. DNA of the CDR3: TGTGCCAGCGGGACAGGGGGAATTTTATCTAACTATGGCTACACCTTC. Translated: CASGTGGILSNYGYTF. V is TRBV12-3 or TRBV12-4 and J is TRBJ1-2; TRBD1 matches 11 bases. The CDR3 has 16 residues. The junction had 8 bases not matched to a gene; V was cut back by 8 bases and J by 0 bases.

This clonotype was counted many times. The CDR3 is CSVMKAGMNTEAFF. CDR3 sequence (DNA): TGCAGCGTTATGAAGGCAGGGATGAACACTGAAGCTTTCTTT. The V call is TRBV29-1, the J call TRBJ1-1; tentative D call: TRBD1 (5 bases). Germline CDR1 SQVTM, CDR2 ANQGSEA. With 5 bases removed from V and 0 bases from J, the gap between germline ends came to 13 bases. This CDR3 spans 14 amino acids.

The chain is built from TRBV1 and TRBJ2-5; the DNA was not used to check the table's D call, TRBD2. TRBV1 is annotated as a pseudogene. This CDR3 comprises 17 residues. This chain's CDR3 is CTSSQDATSGGQETQYF. Here the CDR3 DNA reads TGCACCAGCAGCCAAGATGCGACTAGCGGGGGACAAGAGACCCAGTACTTC.

V gene TRBV28 combines with J gene TRBJ1-2; D perhaps matches TRBD1 (5 bases). Germline V gives CDR1 MDHEN, CDR2 SYDVKM. This CDR3 is built from 11 residues. Deletions cut 10 bases from V and 2 bases from J, with 8 bases between. CDR3 nucleotides: TGTGCCACCCAGGGAAACTATGGCTACACCTTC. It translates to CATQGNYGYTF.

The chain recombines TRBV2 with TRBJ1-5; D not certain. V was cut by 3 bases and J by 3 bases, with 6 bases left in between. Looked up from germline, CDR1 is SNHLY and CDR2 is FYNNEI. This CDR3 has 13 amino acids. The CDR3 region is CASSDRINQPQHF. The CDR3 nucleotides are TGTGCCAGCAGTGACAGAATCAATCAGCCCCAGCATTTT. The complete variable domain, with remaining parts taken from reference TRBV2 and TRBJ1-5, reads EPEVTQTPSHQVTQMGQEVILRCVPISNHLYFYWYRQILGQKVEFLVSFYNNEISEKSEIFDDQFSVERPDGSNFTLKIRSTKLEDSAMYFCASSDRINQPQHFGDGTRLSIL.

This clonotype was seen repeatedly, ten times or more. V and J are TRBV18 and TRBJ1-1; the D is unclear. The ends were cut back, 4 bases at V and 10 bases at J, with 16 bases in the middle. The germline CDR1 and CDR2 sequences are KGHSH and LQKENI. This CDR3 spans 13 amino acids. The CDR3 coding sequence is TGTGCCAGCTCACTTCCCGGAACCGAAGTAGCTTTCTTT. This codes for CASSLPGTEVAFF.

This chain joins TRBV9 and TRBJ2-2, with 10 nucleotides matching TRBD2. Germline V gives CDR1 SGDLS, CDR2 YYNGEE. The CDR3 length is 19 residues. The trim removed 2 bases at V and 0 bases at J, leaving 10 bases unmatched. CDR3 bases: TGTGCCAGCAGCGTCGCACTAGCGGGATTTACTGCGAACACCGGGGAGCTGTTTTTT. It yields the protein CASSVALAGFTANTGELFF.

This clonotype was seen a handful of times. V usage is TRBV3-1 and J usage is TRBJ1-6, with D perhaps TRBD1 (6 bases). Trimming stripped 2 bases from V and 3 bases from J, with 8 bases between. The V gene's germline CDR1 is LGHDT and CDR2 YNNKEL (reference sequence). This CDR3 contains 15 residues. The CDR3 loop is CASSQRGGYNSPLHF. CDR3 DNA: TGTGCCAGCAGCCAACGAGGGGGCTATAATTCACCCCTCCACTTT.

The rearrangement joins TRBV3-1 to TRBJ2-6; D gene ambiguous. Per germline, CDR1 LGHDT and CDR2 YNNKEL (reference sequence). The CDR3 consists of 15 residues. The ends were cut back, 0 bases at V and 3 bases at J, with 6 bases in the middle. CDR3 region: CASSQDWVGANVLTF. CDR3 bases: TGTGCCAGCAGCCAAGACTGGGTTGGGGCCAACGTCCTGACTTTC.

This clonotype was seen many times. The chain has TRBV10-3 and TRBJ2-2; the match to TRBD1 covers 9 bases. Losses at the gene ends were 6 bases for V and 2 bases for J; bases not matched to a gene: 4. Germline lookup yields CDR1 ENHRY and CDR2 SYGVKD. The length of the CDR3 is 15 residues. The CDR3 loop reads CAIRPTGGNTGELFF. The CDR3, as DNA: TGTGCCATCAGACCGACAGGGGGAAACACCGGGGAGCTGTTTTTT.

In its sample, this clonotype was seen many times. The chain recombines TRBV5-1 with TRBJ1-1; D might be TRBD1 (5 bases). Germline values: CDR1 SGHRS, CDR2 YFSETQ. There are 14 residues in the CDR3. Trimming left V 7 bases short and J 0 bases short, with 13 bases between. CDR3 sequence: CASGQGLMNTEAFF. CDR3 DNA sequence: TGCGCCAGCGGGCAGGGCCTCATGAACACTGAAGCTTTCTTT.

This clonotype came up a few times. The chain links TRBV4-1 to TRBJ1-1, with 7 positions matching TRBD1. CDR3 length: 13 amino acids. J gave up 5 bases and V 4 bases, and 4 bases lay outside the gene matches. CDR1 is MGHRA, CDR2 YSYEKL, per germline. CDR3 DNA: TGCGCCAGCAGCCTCCAACAGGGGACTGAAGCTTTCTTT. Translation gives CASSLQQGTEAFF.

The chain couples TRBV20-1 to TRBJ2-2; 12 bases match TRBD1. The CDR3 is 17 residues long. The germline CDR1 and CDR2 sequences are DFQATT and SNEGSKA (reference sequence). Losses at the gene ends were 0 bases for V and 6 bases for J; bases not matched to a gene: 8. CDR3 loop: CSARDLLGQGASGELFF. As DNA, the CDR3 is TGCAGTGCTAGAGATCTGCTGGGACAGGGGGCGTCCGGGGAGCTGTTTTTT.

The chain carries TRBV11-2 and TRBJ2-6; D is ambiguous. From germline, CDR1 is SGHAT and CDR2 FQNNGV. This CDR3 contains 18 residues. Trimming removed 1 base at V and 0 bases at J, with 13 bases between. In DNA form, the CDR3 reads TGTGCCAGCAGCTTAGGTTCAGGATTTAGCTCTGGGGCCAACGTCCTGACTTTC. It codes for CASSLGSGFSSGANVLTF.

The chain uses TRBV7-8 and TRBJ1-6; tentatively, D is TRBD1 (6 bases). Germline V gene lookup returns CDR1 SGHVS and CDR2 FQNEAQ. V lost 1 base and J lost 9, with 16 bases in between. This CDR3 is built from 16 residues. The CDR3 sequence is CASSLGQGREFSPLHF. As DNA, the CDR3 is TGTGCCAGCAGCTTAGGGCAGGGGAGGGAGTTTTCACCCCTCCACTTT.